This T cell receptor (beta chain) is from a study of T cells in Graves' hyperthyroidism and ophthalmopathy. This clonotype appeared a few times. Uncontrolled infection, other autoimmune disease, pregnancy and lactation each barred patients from inclusion. The investigators amplified TCR beta CDR3 regions from RNA transcripts. During a first-round RT-PCR of the TCR CDR3, the HTBI primer set was used. In TCRdb, the multiplex PCR reads were re-called with MiXCR into one record per CDR3 protein. Found here are some 380,000 distinct CDR3 sequences, approximately 13% of them singletons; the top ten hold around 21%. The V and J ends lost 5 bases and 1 base, in that order; junction bases with no gene match: 6. The germline V gene encodes CDR1 SGHNT and CDR2 YENEEA. The CDR3 runs 15 residues.

Input material: blood. This TCR derives from a man aged 25 to 40 with Graves' hyperthyroidism that later progressed to Graves' ophthalmopathy. The rearrangement links TRBV11-3 to TRBJ2-3; 7 positions agree with TRBD2. The DNA of the CDR3 is TGTGCCAGCAGCAGGGAGGGGCACGGCACAGATACGCAGTATTTT. Translating gives CASSREGHGTDTQYF.